Reported below is one TCR beta chain. Its binding antigen is unknown. No base quality values were provided; no much bigger clone lies one nucleotide off. Whole blood was collected in K2EDTA tubes by collaborating institutions according to the institutions' own protocols. For TCRbeta analysis, collaborators shipped samples in one of three forms: frozen whole blood, isolated PBMCs, or DNA extracted from either of those sample types. The sample originates from a study of blood T cell repertoires in COVID-19 (dated by TCRdb to the early 2020s). In the study overall: The collaborator samples originated in the United States, Italy and Spain and spanned the acute and convalescent phases of COVID-19. The material from the prospective study consisted of cDNA or gDNA derived from T cells, B-cell-depleted T cells, or PBMCs. Where available, HLA class I and class II types were taken from metadata supplied by the sample provider and were not determined by assay-based typing. The samples were drawn from the first 160 participants of the ongoing ImmuneRACE study and from some 1,300 subjects provided by 6 global collaborators. The dataset comprised deeply sampled blood TCRbeta repertoires from subjects exposed to, actively infected with, or recovered from COVID-19. Nearly every sample came with metadata listing a de-identified subject ID, COVID-19 status, age in years and sex. The repertoires were released in a freely available public database intended as a resource for research on the immune response to SARS-CoV-2. What the research found in general, with its limitations: How much clinical and demographic metadata was included differed by source and by participant, and the metadata was provided uncurated.

The V end loses 5 bases and the J end loses 7 bases, and a stretch of 9 bases separates them. CDR3 length: 12 amino acids, cysteine to phenylalanine. The read is trimmed to its CDR3 DNA, 36 bases read in frame from base 1. TCRbeta CDR3 regions were amplified from genomic DNA using the immunoSEQ Assay, a bias-controlled multiplex PCR. The authors' analysis ran thus. The number of nucleated cells in each sample was estimated from the amplification of reference gene primers within the assay. To quantify the absolute abundance of each unique TCRbeta CDR3 rearrangement, sequence reads were collapsed and filtered. For each sample, productive Simpson clonality was calculated by taking the square root of Simpson's diversity index across productive rearrangements. This immuneACCESS table, as held by TCRdb, lists in-frame sequences with V and J called but not all clones. Of the missing ones, under half trace to an unresolved V gene in checked studies; the others have no known cause. The DNA was the basis for D and trimming; V, J and clone size are from that table. Within this sample are about 190,000 clones, with roughly nine tenths of them counted one time only. The top ten clones comprise 1% to 1.4% of the sample.

Recombination linked TRBV12-3 or TRBV12-4 to TRBJ1-5; the D gene is not confidently resolved. This receptor was identified in a man under 40 with acute or convalescent COVID-19. Input material: peripheral blood. The CDR3 in this case is CASSNSGQPQHF. The DNA is as follows: TGTGCCAGCAGTAACAGCGGGCAGCCCCAGCATTTT.